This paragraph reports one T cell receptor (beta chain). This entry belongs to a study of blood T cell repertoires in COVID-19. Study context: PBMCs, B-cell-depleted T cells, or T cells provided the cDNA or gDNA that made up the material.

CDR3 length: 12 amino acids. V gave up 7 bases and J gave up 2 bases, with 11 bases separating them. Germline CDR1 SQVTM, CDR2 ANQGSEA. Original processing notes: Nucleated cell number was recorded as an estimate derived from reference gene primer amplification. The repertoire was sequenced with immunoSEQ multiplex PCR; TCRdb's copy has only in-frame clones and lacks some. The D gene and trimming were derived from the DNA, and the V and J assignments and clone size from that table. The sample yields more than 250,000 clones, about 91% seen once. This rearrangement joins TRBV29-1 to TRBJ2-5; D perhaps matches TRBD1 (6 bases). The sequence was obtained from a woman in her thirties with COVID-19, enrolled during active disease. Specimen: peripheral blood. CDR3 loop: CSGWTDQETQYF. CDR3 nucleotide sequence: TGCAGCGGATGGACAGATCAAGAGACCCAGTACTTC.